This T cell receptor beta chain originates from a study of prognosis after radiotherapy for stage I lung cancer. Study as a whole: About a dozen men and over five women, aged about 53 to 85 and with a median age of about 75 years, made up the patients.

Two rounds of multiplex PCR amplified TCR beta CDR3 from genomic DNA. Amplification during the initial PCR round employed primers specific to each TRBV and TRBJ gene. TCRdb re-analysed the multiplex PCR reads in MiXCR, keeping a single row per CDR3 protein. The profile covers 11,000 to 15,000 distinct CDR3 sequences, with 50% to 65% appearing a single time and roughly 24% taken by the ten largest. A word on this clonotype: The antigen is not known.

The V and J ends lost 5 bases and 6 bases, in that order; junction bases with no gene match: 10. This CDR3 has 15 residues. Broader study findings: The study found lower Shannon entropy after stereotactic body radiation therapy in patients who developed distant metastases. Patients' TRBV and TRBJ gene usage reportedly differed by presence or absence of metastases.

Sequencing was performed on PBMCs, taken before or after stereotactic body radiation therapy (not recorded which). This chain connects TRBV12-3 or TRBV12-4 to TRBJ2-7; 10 nucleotides align to TRBD2. The origin of this receptor is a donor over 45 with non-small cell lung cancer. The CDR3, as DNA: TGTGCCAGCAGTCCCCTCGAGCGGGAGGGCGGCGAGCAGTACTTC. It yields the protein CASSPLEREGGEQYF.